This section outlines one TCR beta chain sequence together with its context. This specimen belongs to a study of blood T cell repertoires in COVID-19. Study as a whole: The cDNA or gDNA used as material had been derived from T cells, B-cell-depleted T cells, or PBMCs.

Authors' processing steps: Amplifying reference gene primers gave estimates of nucleated cell counts. Profiling relied on immunoSEQ multiplex PCR, and the TCRdb table lists in-frame clones only, not all of them. That table furnishes V, J and clone size, whereas the DNA furnished D and trimming. The data hold approximately 180,000 clones, with 70% to 90% observed a single time. V lost 5 bases, J lost 0 bases, and 12 bases lay in between. CDR1 SGHRS and CDR2 YFSETQ come from the germline V gene. This CDR3 has 15 residues. Sample: peripheral blood. The chain joins TRBV5-1 to TRBJ1-3; D is undetermined. The sequence was collected from a man aged 55 to 70 with acute or convalescent COVID-19. The CDR3 region has the DNA TGCGCCAGCAGTCCGGTTCCCACCTCTGGAAACACCATATATTTT. It encodes CASSPVPTSGNTIYF. Complete variable domain (other parts from reference TRBV5-1 and TRBJ1-3): KAGVTQTPRYLIKTRGQQVTLSCSPISGHRSVSWYQQTPGQGLQFLFEYFSETQRNKGNFPGRFSGRQFSNSRSEMNVSTLELGDSALYLCASSPVPTSGNTIYFGEGSWLTVV.